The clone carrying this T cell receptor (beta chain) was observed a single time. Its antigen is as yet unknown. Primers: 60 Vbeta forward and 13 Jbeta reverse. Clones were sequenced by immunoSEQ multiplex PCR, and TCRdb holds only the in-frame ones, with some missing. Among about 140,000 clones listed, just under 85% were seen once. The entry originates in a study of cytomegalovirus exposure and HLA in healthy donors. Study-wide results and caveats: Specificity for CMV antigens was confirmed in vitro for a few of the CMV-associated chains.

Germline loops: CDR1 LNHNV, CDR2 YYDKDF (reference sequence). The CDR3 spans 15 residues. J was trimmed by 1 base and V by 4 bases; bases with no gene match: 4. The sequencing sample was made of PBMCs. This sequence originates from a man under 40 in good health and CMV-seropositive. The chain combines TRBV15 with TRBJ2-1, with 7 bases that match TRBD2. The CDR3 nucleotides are TGTGCCACCAGCACCGGAGCGGGGTCCTACAATGAGCAGTTCTTC. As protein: CATSTGAGSYNEQFF.